The present T cell receptor (beta chain) was sequenced within a study of T cell responses to AZD1222 COVID-19 vaccine. Sequencing used immunoSEQ multiplex PCR; TCRdb keeps in-frame clones, though not all of them. The sample yields over 120,000 clones, 85% to 90% seen once. CDR3 length: 11 residues. Trimming removed 6 bases at V and 5 bases at J, with 7 bases between. CDR1 GTSNPN and CDR2 SVGIG come from the germline V gene (reference sequence). The chain links TRBV30 to TRBJ1-4; D may be TRBD1 (5 bases). The source was peripheral blood, collected 28 days after the second AZD1222 dose. The receptor was isolated from an adult who received the AZD1222 COVID-19 vaccine. DNA for the CDR3: TGTGCCTGTGGGGGGAATGAAAAACTGTTTTTT. Residues: CACGGNEKLFF.